The entry below describes one T cell receptor (beta chain). One tube held mixed TRB-A and TRB-B primer pools for touch-down PCR. TCRdb reprocessed the multiplex PCR reads and keeps a single row for each CDR3 protein, giving no DNA. The listing records roughly 6,500 distinct CDR3 sequences. TRB was amplified from around 250 ng of peripheral blood genomic DNA per sample. This sample was taken from a study of T cell clusters in autoimmune cytopenias. This CDR3 is built from 14 residues. Germline V CDR1 and CDR2: MNHEY, SMNVEV (reference sequence). This sample was also put to use in a study of T cell repertoires in aging, cancer and after chemotherapy.

V gene TRBV27 combines with J gene TRBJ1-2; TCRdb designates TRBD1, a call that cannot be tested without DNA. The origin of this receptor is a human donor in good health. The sequencing sample was made of peripheral blood. The CDR3 sequence: CASSSATPPYGYTF.